The 12 T cell receptor beta chains below were found in one sample sequenced in a study of spatial heterogeneity in lung cancer. TCRdb reprocessed the 5' RACE reads via MiXCR and lists one record per CDR3 protein. The repertoire has about 890 distinct CDR3 sequences, roughly 44% of them found once; the top ten carry about 16%. Their antigens remain unidentified. Overall study findings and caveats: Counts of expanded alpha and beta TCRs within tumors tracked the tumor nonsynonymous mutation count.

Time point of the sample: sample taken at primary tumor resection. The sequencing used lung tumor tissue, collected at surgery. All receptors come from a female donor with early-stage non-small cell lung cancer.

The chain couples TRBV7-9 to TRBJ2-7, with a tentative D call TRBD2 (6 bases). CDR1 is SEHNR and CDR2 is FQNEAQ in the germline V gene (reference sequence). V lost 1 base to trimming and J lost 3 bases, with 13 bases between them. The CDR3 is made up of 15 amino acids. CDR3 sequence reads: CASSLEAGFLYEQYF. In nucleotides, the CDR3 is TGTGCCAGCAGCTTAGAGGCGGGGTTCCTCTACGAGCAGTACTTC.

This chain joins TRBV27 and TRBJ1-1; no clear D gene. V lost 0 bases and J 5 bases, leaving 16 bases between the germline ends. The CDR3 totals 16 residues. Germline-derived CDR1 and CDR2 are MNHEY and SMNVEV (reference sequence). The CDR3 DNA sequence: TGTGCCAGCAGTTTATCGGTGACACCGCGAGGGACTGAAGCTTTCTTT. Its translation: CASSLSVTPRGTEAFF.

This clonotype ranks as large (0.1 to 1%). V gene TRBV7-2 combines with J gene TRBJ1-2; D remains unclear. The length of the CDR3 is 12 residues. The V gene lost 1 base and the J gene lost 4 bases, with 4 bases spanning the gap. Germline loops: CDR1 SGHTA, CDR2 FQGNSA. The CDR3: CASSLDGYGYTF. The CDR3 DNA reads TGTGCCAGCAGCTTAGACGGCTATGGCTACACCTTC. Full variable domain (remainder filled in from reference TRBV7-2 and TRBJ1-2): GAGVSQSPSNKVTEKGKDVELRCDPISGHTALYWYRQSLGQGLEFLIYFQGNSAPDKSGLPSDRFSAERTGGSVSTLTIQRTQQEDSAVYLCASSLDGYGYTFGSGTRLTVV.

The V call is TRBV7-9, the J call TRBJ1-1; weak D call: TRBD1 (5 bases). Germline V gene sequence: CDR1 SEHNR, CDR2 FQNEAQ (reference sequence). Deletions cut 5 bases from V and 7 bases from J, with 14 bases between. This CDR3 has 13 amino acids. The CDR3 nucleotides read TGTGCCAGCAGCGAGGGGCCAAGGAATGAAGCTTTCTTT. This sequence encodes CASSEGPRNEAFF. Filled out from reference TRBV7-9 and TRBJ1-1, the complete variable domain reads DTGVSQNPRHKITKRGQNVTFRCDPISEHNRLYWYRQTLGQGPEFLTYFQNEAQLEKSRLLSDRFSAERPKGSFSTLEIQRTEQGDSAMYLCASSEGPRNEAFFGQGTRLTVV.

In this sample, this clonotype is hyperexpanded. The chain couples TRBV11-2 to TRBJ2-1; TRBD1 matches at 12 bases. V was pared by 0 bases and J by 8 bases, with 5 bases of the junction left unmatched. The CDR3 is 16 amino acids. The germline CDR1 and CDR2 sequences are SGHAT and FQNNGV. The CDR3 sequence: CASSLDLGQGAHEQFF. CDR3 nucleotides: TGTGCCAGCAGCTTAGATCTGGGACAGGGGGCGCATGAGCAGTTCTTC.

This clonotype is medium-sized. The gene calls are TRBV2 and TRBJ2-7; D perhaps matches TRBD2 (7 bases). Germline CDR1 is SNHLY and CDR2 is FYNNEI. The V end lost 7 bases, the J end lost 3 bases, and 13 bases lay between the germline ends. The CDR3 is made up of 13 amino acids. The CDR3 nucleotides are TGTGCCAGCACGAAGGGGGGGGTCTACGAGCAGTACTTC. It is translated as CASTKGGVYEQYF.

The V call is TRBV9, the J call TRBJ2-1, with 8 bases that match TRBD2. The CDR3 covers 17 residues. Trimming removed 2 bases from V and 7 bases from J; junction bases left unmatched: 14. Germline CDR1 reads SGDLS; CDR2 reads YYNGEE. The chain's CDR3 is CASSVSPRSGGRNEQFF. DNA for the CDR3: TGTGCCAGCAGCGTCTCCCCGAGGAGCGGGGGCCGGAATGAGCAGTTCTTC.

Comments on this clonotype: The junction departs from the called germline gene at one end, perhaps through a read error. This rearrangement joins TRBV27 to TRBJ2-3; D is unresolved. Germline V CDR1 and CDR2: MNHEY, SMNVEV (reference sequence). The CDR3 extends over 13 amino acids. The CDR3 DNA follows: TGTGCCAGCAGTTACAGTAGCACAGATACGCAGTCTTTT. Amino acids: CASSYSSTDTQSF.

The chain combines TRBV5-1 with TRBJ1-1, with TRBD1 identical over 10 bases. Germline lookup yields CDR1 SGHRS and CDR2 YFSETQ. The CDR3 consists of 16 residues. With V trimmed by 4 bases and J by 1 base, 7 bases remained unmatched. The CDR3 spells CASSPGQGEWNTEAFF. The CDR3 DNA follows: TGCGCCAGCAGCCCAGGACAGGGGGAATGGAACACTGAAGCTTTCTTT.

This clonotype rates as medium-sized. The chain uses TRBV6-1 and TRBJ2-3; D is possibly TRBD2 (6 bases). CDR3 length: 13 amino acids. V lost 3 bases and J 4 bases, leaving 8 bases between the germline ends. Germline CDR1 reads MNHNS; CDR2 reads SASEGT. CDR3 amino acids: CASSEEGADTQYF. CDR3 in DNA: TGTGCCAGCAGTGAGGAGGGAGCAGATACGCAGTATTTT.

Here the CDR3 reads CASSYSPGPDTQYF. The CDR3 coding sequence is TGTGCCAGCAGTTACTCGCCGGGCCCTGATACGCAGTATTTT. The chain is built from TRBV6-5 and TRBJ2-3; D is ambiguous. Trimming took off 0 bases at V and 6 bases at J, with 10 bases between the two ends. Germline CDR1 reads MNHEY; CDR2 reads SVGAGI. This CDR3 contains 14 residues.

This rearrangement joins TRBV28 to TRBJ1-1; D possibly corresponds to TRBD1 (6 bases). This CDR3 has 13 residues. CDR1 MDHEN and CDR2 SYDVKM come from the germline V gene. The germline V and J ends were trimmed by 6 bases and 7 bases, with 15 bases remaining between them. CDR3 nucleotide sequence: TGTGCCAGCAGCCCACCAAACAGGGATGAAGCTTTCTTT. Translated: CASSPPNRDEAFF.